Each of the 13 T cell receptor beta chains below was sequenced from the same sample in a study of cytomegalovirus exposure and HLA in healthy donors. Clones were sequenced by immunoSEQ multiplex PCR, and TCRdb holds only the in-frame ones, with some missing. The data hold 65,000 or so clones, with 92% observed a single time. Sequenced sample: PBMCs. Receptor source: a woman between 18 and 29 years old in good health and CMV-seronegative.

This clone was picked up one time. This chain connects TRBV4-1 to TRBJ2-2; possibly TRBD2 for D (6 bases). Germline CDR1 and CDR2: MGHRA and YSYEKL. CDR3 length: 13 amino acids. Trimming shortened V by 1 base and J by 6 bases, and 6 bases separated the two germline ends. For the CDR3, the DNA is TGCGCCAGCAGCCAAGGGAGGGCCGGGGAGCTGTTTTTT. This codes for CASSQGRAGELFF.

The chain recombines TRBV7-9 with TRBJ2-1; tentative D call: TRBD2 (5 bases). The CDR3 runs to 16 residues. Trimming stripped 0 bases from V and 7 bases from J, with 16 bases between. Looked up from germline, CDR1 is SEHNR and CDR2 is FQNEAQ (reference sequence). The CDR3 spells CASSLAPGRGLNEQFF. CDR3 nucleotides: TGTGCCAGCAGCTTAGCACCAGGCAGAGGGCTAAATGAGCAGTTCTTC.

This chain joins TRBV7-2 and TRBJ2-7, with D perhaps TRBD2 (5 bases). Germline CDR1 and CDR2: SGHTA and FQGNSA. Trimming removed 3 bases from V and 3 bases from J, with 15 bases in between. The CDR3 covers 15 residues. The CDR3 region has the DNA TGTGCCAGCAGCTTCGGCCGGGGATCGATCTACGAGCAGTACTTC. Amino acids: CASSFGRGSIYEQYF.

The V gene is TRBV15, the J gene TRBJ1-2, with TRBD1 identical over 10 bases. Germline-derived CDR1 and CDR2 are LNHNV and YYDKDF (reference sequence). With V trimmed by 3 bases and J by 5 bases, 6 bases remained unmatched. The length of the CDR3 is 15 residues. The DNA of the CDR3 is TGTGCCACCAGCAGGGGGACAGGGGAGGAATATGGCTACACCTTC. Protein product: CATSRGTGEEYGYTF. Full variable domain (rest looked up from reference TRBV15 and TRBJ1-2): DAMVIQNPRYQVTQFGKPVTLSCSQTLNHNVMYWYQQKSSQAPKLLFHYYDKDFNNEADTPDNFQSRRPNTSFCFLDIRSPGLGDTAMYLCATSRGTGEEYGYTFGSGTRLTVV.

The CDR3: CASGQGSSYNSPLHF. CDR3 DNA sequence: TGTGCCAGCGGACAGGGTAGCTCCTATAATTCACCCCTCCACTTT. The rearrangement uses TRBV2 and TRBJ1-6; 8 nucleotides match TRBD1. With V trimmed by 8 bases and J by 0 bases, 3 bases remained unmatched. The length of the CDR3 is 15 residues. The germline gives CDR1 SNHLY, CDR2 FYNNEI.

The rearrangement uses TRBV2 and TRBJ2-1; a weak D match, TRBD1 (6 bases). There are 14 residues in the CDR3. Trimming removed 6 bases from V and 0 bases from J, with 9 bases in between. CDR1 and CDR2 (germline): SNHLY, FYNNEI. CDR3 sequence (DNA): TGTGCCAGCAGGGACAGCAGCTCCTACAATGAGCAGTTCTTC. Translating it yields CASRDSSSYNEQFF.

The V gene is TRBV5-1, the J gene TRBJ2-5; 12 bases map to TRBD2. The J segment lost 0 bases and the V segment lost 4 bases, leaving 1 base of the junction unmatched. Germline lookup yields CDR1 SGHRS and CDR2 YFSETQ. The CDR3 has 15 amino acids. CDR3 sequence (DNA): TGCGCCAGCAGCCGACTAGCGGGAGACCAAGAGACCCAGTACTTC. Amino acids: CASSRLAGDQETQYF.

The chain carries TRBV7-9 and TRBJ1-2; D uncertain. CDR3 length equals 14 residues. The germline V gene has CDR1 SEHNR and CDR2 FQNEAQ (reference sequence). V lost 0 bases and J lost 2, with 7 bases in between. The CDR3 here is CASSLAQSNYGYTF. The CDR3 coding sequence is TGTGCCAGCAGCTTAGCCCAGTCCAACTATGGCTACACCTTC.

This chain uses TRBV5-1 with TRBJ2-5, with 10 bases lining up with TRBD1. The CDR3 length is 13 residues. The germline CDR1 and CDR2 sequences are SGHRS and YFSETQ. V lost 5 bases, J lost 5 bases, and 3 bases stayed unmatched. Here the CDR3 reads CASSRQGAETQYF. DNA of the CDR3: TGCGCCAGCAGTAGACAGGGGGCCGAGACCCAGTACTTC.

The chain uses TRBV7-9 and TRBJ2-5; 9 positions match TRBD1. CDR1 is SEHNR, CDR2 FQNEAQ, per germline (reference sequence). CDR3 length equals 14 residues. After removal of 4 bases from V and 5 bases from J, the junction contained 5 bases not matched to a gene. CDR3 in amino acids: CASSSPTGGETQYF. CDR3 DNA sequence: TGTGCCAGCAGCTCACCGACAGGGGGGGAGACCCAGTACTTC.

This clone has just one count. The V and J genes are TRBV7-2 and TRBJ1-2; D is ambiguous. With 2 bases removed from V and 3 bases from J, the gap between germline ends came to 13 bases. Germline assignment: CDR1 SGHTA and CDR2 FQGNSA. There are 15 residues in the CDR3. The CDR3 region has the DNA TGTGCCAGCAGCTTATCGAGGAGCGGGGACTATGGCTACACCTTC. Protein: CASSLSRSGDYGYTF.

The V gene is TRBV10-3, the J gene TRBJ2-1; 12 positions match TRBD2. The V gene's germline CDR1 is ENHRY and CDR2 SYGVKD. CDR3 length equals 14 residues. The trim removed 9 bases at V and 10 bases at J, leaving 10 bases unmatched. CDR3 sequence (DNA): TGTGCCATAGCTAGCGGGGGGGCCGTCCAGGAGCAGTTCTTC. Residues: CAIASGGAVQEQFF.

The rearrangement links TRBV29-1 to TRBJ2-1; 7 bases are a match to TRBD1. CDR1 and CDR2 from the germline V gene are SQVTM and ANQGSEA. The V gene end was trimmed by 5 bases and the J gene end by 4 bases; junction bases not matched to a gene: 14. This CDR3 comprises 16 residues. The CDR3 bases are TGCAGCGTTTCACCCACGGGACAGCTTACTTACAATGAGCAGTTCTTC. Translation: CSVSPTGQLTYNEQFF.